Presented here are 16 T cell receptor beta chains from one specimen sequenced in a study of graft-versus-host responses after intestinal transplantation. No cognate antigen is known for these TCRs. Profiling relied on immunoSEQ multiplex PCR, and the TCRdb table lists in-frame clones only, not all of them. This table has roughly 110,000 clones, 85% to 95% appearing once. The starting material was unstimulated CD4+ T cells sorted from spleen or lymph node cells, obtained before transplant. These receptors all come from a human donor who was the organ donor for an intestinal transplant.

This chain links TRBV6-5 with TRBJ2-7, with TRBD2 as a possible D gene (6 bases). Germline lookup yields CDR1 MNHEY and CDR2 SVGAGI. V dropped 4 bases and J dropped 0 bases, with 16 bases sitting between them. This CDR3 comprises 16 residues. The CDR3 DNA sequence: TGTGCCAGCAGTTCATACCCTAGCGCAGGCTCCTACGAGCAGTACTTC. Protein sequence: CASSSYPSAGSYEQYF.

This chain uses TRBV6-5 with TRBJ2-7, with D unclear. The V and J ends lost 0 bases and 2 bases respectively, with 11 bases between them. The V gene's germline CDR1 is MNHEY and CDR2 SVGAGI. CDR3 length equals 15 residues. The DNA for the CDR3 is TGTGCCAGCAGTTACTCCGGGTGGATGGCCTACGAGCAGTACTTC. As protein: CASSYSGWMAYEQYF.

The V and J genes are TRBV5-1 and TRBJ2-3; possible D gene TRBD2, 6 bases. V lost 3 bases to trimming and J lost 5 bases, with 16 bases between them. The germline V gene encodes CDR1 SGHRS and CDR2 YFSETQ. This CDR3 has 15 amino acids. This CDR3 is CASSSERGNGDTQYF. CDR3 sequence (DNA): TGCGCCAGCAGCTCCGAACGCGGGAATGGAGATACGCAGTATTTT.

The chain has TRBV5-1 and TRBJ1-3, with D uncertain. V lost 1 base to trimming and J lost 1 base, with 3 bases between them. CDR1 SGHRS and CDR2 YFSETQ come from the germline V gene. This CDR3 region has 13 residues. Here the CDR3 reads CASSLTSGNTIYF. DNA for the CDR3: TGCGCCAGCAGCTTGACTTCTGGAAACACCATATATTTT.

The chain carries TRBV4-2 and TRBJ2-7, with D tentatively TRBD2 (6 bases). From germline, CDR1 is LGHNA and CDR2 YNFKEQ. The CDR3 is 16 residues long. With 0 bases removed from V and 2 bases from J, the gap between germline ends came to 14 bases. CDR3 in DNA: TGTGCCAGCAGCCAAGACCTTGGGGGGAGCCCCTACGAGCAGTACTTC. Translation: CASSQDLGGSPYEQYF.

This chain connects TRBV11-3 to TRBJ2-7; 10 positions agree with TRBD2. CDR3 length: 16 residues. Losses at the gene ends were 6 bases for V and 0 bases for J; bases not matched to a gene: 8. From germline, CDR1 is SGHNT and CDR2 YENEEA. The CDR3 loop is CASRPNKREGSYEQYF. For the CDR3, the DNA is TGTGCCAGCAGGCCGAACAAGCGGGAGGGCTCCTACGAGCAGTACTTC.

The chain uses TRBV19 and TRBJ1-6; 8 bases match TRBD1. The CDR3 sequence is 14 residues long. The germline V gene has CDR1 LNHDA and CDR2 SQIVND (reference sequence). The junction had 8 bases not matched to a gene; V was cut back by 10 bases and J by 6 bases. CDR3 nucleotide sequence: TGTGCCACCGGGGACAGGAGAGTTAATTCACCCCTCCACTTT. This codes for CATGDRRVNSPLHF.

The V call is TRBV12-2, the J call TRBJ2-2; the table's D call, TRBD2, has no DNA check behind it. TRBV12-2 represents a pseudogene. The CDR3 sequence is 16 residues long. CDR3 coding DNA: TGTGCAAGTCGCTTAGCCCTAGCGGGAGTCACCGGGGAGCTGTTTTTT. It yields the protein CASRLALAGVTGELFF.

This clone was detected only once. The chain combines TRBV6-6 with TRBJ2-1; TRBD2 might be the D (5 bases). CDR3 size: 13 residues. CDR1 is MNHNY and CDR2 is SVGAGI in the germline V gene (reference sequence). V was cut by 7 bases and J by 0 bases, with 7 bases left in between. DNA of the CDR3: TGTGCCAGCACTGGGAGCTCCTACAATGAGCAGTTCTTC. Translating it yields CASTGSSYNEQFF.

The chain has TRBV6-1 and TRBJ1-2; D is ambiguous. The V and J ends lost 3 bases and 7 bases respectively, with 12 bases between them. The germline V gene encodes CDR1 MNHNS and CDR2 SASEGT. The CDR3 length is 13 residues. CDR3 amino acids: CASSDSTGSGYTF. CDR3 coding DNA: TGTGCCAGCAGTGACTCGACTGGGAGTGGCTACACCTTC.

In DNA form, the CDR3 reads TGTGCCAGCAGTTCTACAGTAGGGTGGGCCGGGGAGCTGTTTTTT. This translates into CASSSTVGWAGELFF. The gene calls are TRBV7-9 and TRBJ2-2; D remains unclear. V lost 6 bases to trimming and J lost 6 bases, with 17 bases between them. Looked up from germline, CDR1 is SEHNR and CDR2 is FQNEAQ (reference sequence). CDR3 length: 15 residues.

The rearrangement uses TRBV6-5 and TRBJ2-3, with D possibly being TRBD2 (5 bases). CDR1 is MNHEY, CDR2 SVGAGI, per germline. Trimming removed 5 bases from V and 8 bases from J, with 14 bases in between. The CDR3 has 13 residues. DNA of the CDR3: TGTGCCAGCAGTGAACCCGCTAGCTCTACGCAGTATTTT. It translates to CASSEPASSTQYF.

The chain couples TRBV27 to TRBJ1-5, with D possibly matching TRBD1 (5 bases). CDR1 and CDR2 (germline): MNHEY, SMNVEV (reference sequence). The CDR3 loop spans 15 amino acids. Trimming removed 3 bases from V and 0 bases from J, with 9 bases in between. DNA for the CDR3: TGTGCCAGCAGTTTTGGGGGACTTAGCAATCAGCCCCAGCATTTT. It is translated as CASSFGGLSNQPQHF.

CDR3 sequence reads: CASRAAAGNTEAFF. The CDR3 DNA follows: TGTGCCAGCAGGGCAGCCGCGGGGAACACTGAAGCTTTCTTT. The rearrangement links TRBV6-5 to TRBJ1-1; D uncertain. Per germline, CDR1 MNHEY and CDR2 SVGAGI. The CDR3 runs 14 residues. V was pared by 6 bases and J by 1 base, with 12 bases between.

The rearrangement joins TRBV7-9 to TRBJ2-7, with TRBD1 as a possible D gene (6 bases). The CDR3 spans 13 residues. V was cut by 3 bases and J by 0 bases, with 6 bases left in between. CDR1 is SEHNR, CDR2 FQNEAQ, per germline (reference sequence). The CDR3 reads CASSLDSSYEQYF. CDR3 bases: TGTGCCAGCAGCTTGGACAGCTCCTACGAGCAGTACTTC.

This clone was found once. V and J are TRBV7-9 and TRBJ1-1; possible D gene TRBD1, 6 bases. The CDR3 extends over 12 amino acids. V was pared by 8 bases and J by 8 bases, with 15 bases between. Germline-derived CDR1 and CDR2 are SEHNR and FQNEAQ (reference sequence). Here the CDR3 DNA reads TGTGCCAGCTCGTCTCAGACAGGAGAAGCTTTCTTT. Its protein product is CASSSQTGEAFF.